The 27 T cell receptor beta chains below come from one sample, sequenced in a study of blood T cell repertoires in COVID-19. Measured with immunoSEQ multiplex PCR; TCRdb has only the in-frame clones, and not every one. Of some 400,000 clones listed, about 90% were seen once; the top ten hold about 2.3%. What was sequenced was peripheral blood. The receptors stem from a woman aged 60 to 75 with COVID-19, enrolled during active disease.

V and J are TRBV6-6 and TRBJ2-7; perhaps TRBD2 as D (5 bases). The V gene lost 2 bases and the J gene lost 0 bases, with 8 bases spanning the gap. The CDR3 totals 14 residues. Germline CDR1 reads MNHNY; CDR2 reads SVGAGI (reference sequence). The CDR3 here is CASSYAGFSYEQYF. DNA for the CDR3: TGTGCCAGCAGTTACGCGGGTTTCTCCTACGAGCAGTACTTC.

The chain links TRBV5-1 to TRBJ1-6; D gene unclear. V gave up 0 bases and J gave up 4 bases, with 11 bases separating them. CDR3 length equals 16 residues. CDR1 and CDR2 from the germline V gene are SGHRS and YFSETQ. Here the CDR3 DNA reads TGCGCCAGCAGCTTGGCCGGGGTCAAGTATAATTCACCCCTCCACTTT. Translation: CASSLAGVKYNSPLHF.

The chain carries TRBV28 and TRBJ1-5; TRBD1 aligns across 11 bases. The CDR3 sequence is 15 residues long. With 6 bases clipped from V and 4 bases from J, the junction kept 5 bases outside the gene matches. Germline loops: CDR1 MDHEN, CDR2 SYDVKM. The CDR3: CASRDRGPKNQPQHF. CDR3 bases: TGTGCCAGCAGGGACAGGGGGCCCAAGAATCAGCCCCAGCATTTT.

This chain links TRBV5-6 with TRBJ2-7; TRBD1 agrees at 9 bases. This CDR3 is built from 13 residues. Germline V gives CDR1 SGHDT, CDR2 YYEEEE. The junction had 6 bases not matched to a gene; V was cut back by 4 bases and J by 7 bases. CDR3 nucleotide sequence: TGTGCCAGCAGCATGGACAGGGGTAGGGAGCAGTACTTC. Translation gives CASSMDRGREQYF.

The chain is built from TRBV15 and TRBJ2-7; 8 bases align to TRBD1. This CDR3 region has 16 residues. Trimming took 5 bases from V and 1 from J; bases not matched to a gene: 10. Germline lookup yields CDR1 LNHNV and CDR2 YYDKDF (reference sequence). CDR3 DNA: TGTGCCACCAGCGGCCCTGTGGGACAGGAGTCCTACGAGCAGTACTTC. It translates to CATSGPVGQESYEQYF. Filled out from reference TRBV15 and TRBJ2-7, the complete variable domain reads DAMVIQNPRYQVTQFGKPVTLSCSQTLNHNVMYWYQQKSSQAPKLLFHYYDKDFNNEADTPDNFQSRRPNTSFCFLDIRSPGLGDTAMYLCATSGPVGQESYEQYFGPGTRLTVT.

Comment on this clone: This specimen includes other DNA sequences encoding the same CDR3. The chain is built from TRBV5-1 and TRBJ2-3; D might be TRBD1 (6 bases). Looked up from germline, CDR1 is SGHRS and CDR2 is YFSETQ. The V and J ends lost 0 bases and 1 base respectively, with 9 bases between them. This CDR3 comprises 15 residues. DNA for the CDR3: TGCGCCAGCAGCTTGGGAGCAGGGGGCACAGATACGCAGTATTTT. Its protein product is CASSLGAGGTDTQYF.

This chain uses TRBV27 with TRBJ2-1, with 8 bases identical to TRBD1. The CDR3 extends over 15 amino acids. CDR1 and CDR2 (germline): MNHEY, SMNVEV (reference sequence). The V and J ends lost 7 bases and 3 bases, in that order; junction bases with no gene match: 8. Here the CDR3 DNA reads TGTGCCAGCACCTCCCCCACAGGGGGCTACAATGAGCAGTTCTTC. Amino acid sequence: CASTSPTGGYNEQFF.

The chain is built from TRBV18 and TRBJ2-5; D call uncertain. This CDR3 is 13 amino acids long. The V gene's germline CDR1 is KGHSH and CDR2 LQKENI. The V and J ends lost 3 bases and 5 bases respectively, with 10 bases between them. The CDR3 region is CASSPLELETQYF. The CDR3 nucleotides are TGTGCCAGCTCACCCCTTGAGTTGGAGACCCAGTACTTC.

This clone occurred a few times. The V call is TRBV6-5, the J call TRBJ2-1; D remains unclear. The CDR3 spans 14 residues. The V and J ends lost 5 bases and 0 bases respectively, with 8 bases between them. Per the germline V gene, CDR1 is MNHEY and CDR2 is SVGAGI. The CDR3 nucleotides read TGTGCCAGCAGTCCCGGTGGCTCCTACAATGAGCAGTTCTTC. This encodes CASSPGGSYNEQFF.

This chain uses TRBV3-1 (or the pseudogene TRBV3-2) with TRBJ1-2, with TRBD1 matching over 8 bases. J gave up 7 bases and V 4 bases, and 5 bases lay outside the gene matches. The length of the CDR3 is 13 residues. Germline V gives CDR1 LGHDT, CDR2 YNNKEL (reference sequence). The CDR3 loop reads CASSRAGGVGYTF. The CDR3, as DNA: TGTGCCAGCAGCCGAGCAGGGGGCGTTGGCTACACCTTC.

The chain recombines TRBV30 with TRBJ2-5, with TRBD2 identical over 10 bases. Germline V gives CDR1 GTSNPN, CDR2 SVGIG (reference sequence). This CDR3 is 14 amino acids long. The V and J ends lost 3 bases and 7 bases, in that order; junction bases with no gene match: 8. DNA of the CDR3: TGTGCCTGGAGGGGGACTAGCGCCACTGGGACCCAGTACTTC. Residues: CAWRGTSATGTQYF.

The V gene is TRBV7-3, the J gene TRBJ2-1; D is undetermined. CDR3 length: 15 amino acids. Per the germline V gene, CDR1 is SGHTA and CDR2 is FQGTGA. The ends were cut back, 4 bases at V and 7 bases at J, with 17 bases in the middle. The CDR3 region is CASSSQPFGQNEQFF. The CDR3, as DNA: TGTGCCAGCAGCTCCCAACCCTTTGGCCAGAATGAGCAGTTCTTC. The whole variable domain, remainder taken from reference TRBV7-3 and TRBJ2-1, is GAGVSQTPSNKVTEKGKYVELRCDPISGHTALYWYRQSLGQGPEFLIYFQGTGAADDSGLPNDRFFAVRPEGSVSTLKIQRTERGDSAVYLCASSSQPFGQNEQFFGPGTRLTVL.

To note about this clone: A much larger clone differs from this one at a single base, so this may be a read error. Other DNA sequences in the same sample also yield this CDR3. V gene TRBV5-6 combines with J gene TRBJ2-2, with a weak D call TRBD1 (6 bases). V lost 2 bases and J lost 4, with 6 bases in between. The CDR3 has 13 residues. Looked up from germline, CDR1 is SGHDT and CDR2 is YYEEEE. CDR3 sequence: CASSLQGTGELFF. The CDR3 nucleotides are TGTGCCAGCAGCTTACAGGGCACCGGGGAGCTGTTTTTT.

The chain combines TRBV5-5 with TRBJ2-7; 8 bases agree with TRBD1. The CDR3 covers 15 residues. V trimming: 0 bases; J trimming: 2 bases; junction bases outside the gene matches: 4. CDR1 is SGHKS and CDR2 is YYEKEE in the germline V gene (reference sequence). As DNA, the CDR3 is TGTGCCAGCAGCTTGGGAGGGACAGGAACCTACGAGCAGTACTTC. It yields the protein CASSLGGTGTYEQYF.

This chain uses TRBV7-8 with TRBJ2-5; TRBD2 matches 11 bases. J was trimmed by 4 bases and V by 6 bases; bases with no gene match: 4. Looked up from germline, CDR1 is SGHVS and CDR2 is FQNEAQ. The CDR3 loop spans 14 amino acids. The CDR3 DNA is TGTGCCAGCAGAATAGCGGGGGGGCTAGAGACCCAGTACTTC. Protein product: CASRIAGGLETQYF.

This clone has just a few counts. The chain uses TRBV4-1 and TRBJ2-3, with a possible D match to TRBD1 (6 bases). V shed 3 bases and J shed 4 bases, with 17 bases lying between them. Germline V gene data show CDR1 as MGHRA and CDR2 as YSYEKL. This CDR3 region has 16 residues. The CDR3 here is CASSQKGHSRADTQYF. The CDR3, as DNA: TGCGCCAGCAGCCAGAAGGGACACAGCAGGGCAGATACGCAGTATTTT.

The chain couples TRBV19 to TRBJ2-3; 7 positions agree with TRBD1. The CDR3 is 13 residues long. Trimming cost V 3 bases and J 5 bases; bases outside gene matches: 2. CDR1 is LNHDA, CDR2 SQIVND, per germline (reference sequence). The CDR3 loop reads CASSISGGDTQYF. In nucleotides, the CDR3 is TGTGCCAGTAGTATCTCAGGGGGAGATACGCAGTATTTT. The whole variable domain, remainder taken from reference TRBV19 and TRBJ2-3, is DGGITQSPKYLFRKEGQNVTLSCEQNLNHDAMYWYRQDPGQGLRLIYYSQIVNDFQKGDIAEGYSVSREKKESFPLTVTSAQKNPTAFYLCASSISGGDTQYFGPGTRLTVL.

The CDR3 loop reads CASSEGFAGTGDSPLHF. The CDR3 nucleotides read TGTGCCAGCAGTGAAGGGTTCGCCGGGACAGGGGATTCACCCCTCCACTTT. The chain couples TRBV2 to TRBJ1-6, with 10 bases fitting TRBD1. Germline V gene sequence: CDR1 SNHLY, CDR2 FYNNEI. This CDR3 comprises 17 residues. With V trimmed by 1 base and J by 8 bases, 8 bases remained unmatched.

This sequence joins TRBV29-1 and TRBJ1-1; no firm D call. Germline V lookup: CDR1 SQVTM, CDR2 ANQGSEA. This CDR3 has 12 amino acids. With 6 bases removed from V and 6 bases from J, the gap between germline ends came to 14 bases. In DNA form, the CDR3 reads TGCAGCGTGAAAGACTTGCGGGCTGAAGCTTTCTTT. This codes for CSVKDLRAEAFF.

The chain has TRBV5-6 and TRBJ2-3, with 7 bases matching TRBD2. Germline CDR1 and CDR2: SGHDT and YYEEEE. The CDR3 sequence is 16 residues long. V lost 9 bases, J lost 0 bases, and 13 bases stayed unmatched. The CDR3 region is CATTISSGTSTDTQYF. In DNA form, the CDR3 reads TGTGCCACGACGATCTCTAGCGGTACTAGCACAGATACGCAGTATTTT.

The chain links TRBV28 to TRBJ2-3; possible D gene TRBD2, 6 bases. V shed 1 base and J shed 3 bases, with 14 bases lying between them. The length of the CDR3 is 16 residues. The germline V gene encodes CDR1 MDHEN and CDR2 SYDVKM. DNA of the CDR3: TGTGCCAGCAGTTTATCCGGGGGTTCATATACAGATACGCAGTATTTT. It codes for CASSLSGGSYTDTQYF.

The chain has TRBV3-1 (or the pseudogene TRBV3-2) and TRBJ1-1; 8 bases agree with TRBD1. Trimming took 4 bases from V and 4 from J; bases not matched to a gene: 8. This CDR3 has 15 amino acids. Germline loops: CDR1 LGHDT, CDR2 YNNKEL (reference sequence). The CDR3 nucleotides read TGTGCCAGCAGCCGGGCAGGGGGCTCGGGCACTGAAGCTTTCTTT. As protein: CASSRAGGSGTEAFF.

The chain employs TRBV7-2 and TRBJ1-3, with D unresolved. The CDR3 contains 14 residues. Looked up from germline, CDR1 is SGHTA and CDR2 is FQGNSA. Trimming took 3 bases from V and 1 from J, leaving 7 bases between them. DNA of the CDR3: TGTGCCAGCAGCTTTTATTTTTCTGGAAACACCATATATTTT. Its protein is CASSFYFSGNTIYF.

The J gene is TRBJ1-4, the V gene TRBV3-1 (or the pseudogene TRBV3-2); D might be TRBD1 (6 bases). CDR1 and CDR2 (germline): LGHDT, YNNKEL (reference sequence). The CDR3 extends over 15 amino acids. Trimming cost V 4 bases and J 8 bases, with 17 bases left between them. The CDR3 nucleotides read TGTGCCAGCAGCCCCGTTGGGGGCTCTTGGGAAAAACTGTTTTTT. It specifies CASSPVGGSWEKLFF.

The chain recombines TRBV7-6 with TRBJ2-1; 10 nucleotides line up with TRBD2. In germline, CDR1 is SGHVS, CDR2 FNYEAQ. The CDR3 sequence is 17 residues long. V lost 0 bases to trimming and J lost 6 bases; unmatched junction nucleotides: 8. The CDR3 loop is CASSLAEGLAAGNEQFF. As DNA, the CDR3 is TGTGCCAGCAGCTTAGCGGAAGGACTAGCGGCTGGCAATGAGCAGTTCTTC.

The chain recombines TRBV7-9 with TRBJ2-1, with 8 positions matching TRBD2. The CDR3 totals 14 residues. V was pared by 11 bases and J by 4 bases, with 10 bases of the junction left unmatched. Germline CDR1 is SEHNR and CDR2 is FQNEAQ (reference sequence). The CDR3 DNA sequence: TGTGCCGCCAGCCCCAGCGGGGGTTACAATGAGCAGTTCTTC. Protein sequence: CAASPSGGYNEQFF.

This chain connects TRBV5-4 to TRBJ2-3; D ambiguous. Trimming pared 1 base from V and 5 bases from J, leaving 14 bases between. This CDR3 has 15 residues. Germline lookup yields CDR1 SGHNT and CDR2 YYREEE (reference sequence). CDR3 sequence reads: CASSLTLLREDTQYF. CDR3 sequence (DNA): TGTGCCAGCAGCTTGACCCTTCTACGTGAAGATACGCAGTATTTT.